This TCR beta chain was observed in a study of vaccination and CD4 T cells after COVID-19. Turning to the study itself: No peptide, an HIV-1 Nef pool, or a CEFX pool was what each control culture received.

Treatment here: roughly 11-day PBMC culture with coronavirus spike peptide pools or control peptides (ViraFEST assay). With the Oncomine TCR Beta short-read assay, DNA from cultured CD4+ T cells was sequenced. Genomic DNA extraction was carried out from cultured CD4+ T cells. One entry per CDR3 protein, called by TCRdb with MiXCR from the PCR reads. The sample consists of approximately 8,800 distinct CDR3 sequences, around 63% of them appearing once. This clonotype was seen only once. Its specificity is not known. The TCR originated in a human donor who had recovered from COVID-19. Sequencing input: CD4+ T cells from blood, cultured in vitro.

CDR3 coding DNA: TGTGCCACCACCCACCGGGACAGGGGGCTGAACGAGCAGTACTTC. This encodes CATTHRDRGLNEQYF. The chain is built from TRBV15 and TRBJ2-7; TRBD1 matches 12 bases. Germline V gene sequence: CDR1 LNHNV, CDR2 YYDKDF (reference sequence). This CDR3 is built from 15 residues. J lost 5 bases, V lost 7 bases, and 9 bases had no gene match.